This T cell receptor beta chain was sequenced in a study of T cells in Graves' hyperthyroidism and ophthalmopathy. Turning to the study itself: Before any treatment, at initial diagnosis, peripheral blood was collected.

The TCR beta CDR3 regions underwent amplification using RNA transcripts as the source. A first-round RT-PCR of the TCR CDR3 used the HTBI primer set. One entry per CDR3 protein, called by TCRdb with MiXCR from the multiplex PCR reads. The sample records around 350,000 distinct CDR3 sequences, around a quarter being singletons. The patients, who ranged from 18 to 65 in age, presented with newly diagnosed hyperthyroidism lasting under 2 months. Based on clinical symptoms, serum thyroxine and TRAb, thyroid ultrasound and orbital computed tomography, diagnoses were reached. Study results and caveats: Most thyroid clonotypes expanded above 0.001 were also detected in blood.

On this clonotype itself: Its antigen remains unidentified.

Sequencing input: blood. This sequence originates from a man aged 50 or older with Graves' hyperthyroidism.

The CDR3 DNA follows: TGTGCCAGCAGCCCGCTGAGTCAAACCGGGGAGCTGTTTTTT. Its protein is CASSPLSQTGELFF. V is TRBV9 and J is TRBJ2-2; no definite D call. CDR1 is SGDLS, CDR2 YYNGEE, per germline. Trimming took 4 bases from V and 5 from J, leaving 12 bases between them. The CDR3 consists of 14 residues.